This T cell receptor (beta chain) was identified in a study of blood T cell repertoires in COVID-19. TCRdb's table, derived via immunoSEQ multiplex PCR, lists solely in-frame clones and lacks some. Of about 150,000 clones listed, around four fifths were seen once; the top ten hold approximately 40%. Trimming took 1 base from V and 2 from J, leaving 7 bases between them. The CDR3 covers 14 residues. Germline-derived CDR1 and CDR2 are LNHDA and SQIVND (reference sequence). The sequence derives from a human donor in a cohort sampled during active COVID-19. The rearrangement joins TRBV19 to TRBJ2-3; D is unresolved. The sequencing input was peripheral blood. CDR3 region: CASSIGEVTDTQYF. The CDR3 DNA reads TGTGCCAGTAGTATAGGCGAGGTCACAGATACGCAGTATTTT.